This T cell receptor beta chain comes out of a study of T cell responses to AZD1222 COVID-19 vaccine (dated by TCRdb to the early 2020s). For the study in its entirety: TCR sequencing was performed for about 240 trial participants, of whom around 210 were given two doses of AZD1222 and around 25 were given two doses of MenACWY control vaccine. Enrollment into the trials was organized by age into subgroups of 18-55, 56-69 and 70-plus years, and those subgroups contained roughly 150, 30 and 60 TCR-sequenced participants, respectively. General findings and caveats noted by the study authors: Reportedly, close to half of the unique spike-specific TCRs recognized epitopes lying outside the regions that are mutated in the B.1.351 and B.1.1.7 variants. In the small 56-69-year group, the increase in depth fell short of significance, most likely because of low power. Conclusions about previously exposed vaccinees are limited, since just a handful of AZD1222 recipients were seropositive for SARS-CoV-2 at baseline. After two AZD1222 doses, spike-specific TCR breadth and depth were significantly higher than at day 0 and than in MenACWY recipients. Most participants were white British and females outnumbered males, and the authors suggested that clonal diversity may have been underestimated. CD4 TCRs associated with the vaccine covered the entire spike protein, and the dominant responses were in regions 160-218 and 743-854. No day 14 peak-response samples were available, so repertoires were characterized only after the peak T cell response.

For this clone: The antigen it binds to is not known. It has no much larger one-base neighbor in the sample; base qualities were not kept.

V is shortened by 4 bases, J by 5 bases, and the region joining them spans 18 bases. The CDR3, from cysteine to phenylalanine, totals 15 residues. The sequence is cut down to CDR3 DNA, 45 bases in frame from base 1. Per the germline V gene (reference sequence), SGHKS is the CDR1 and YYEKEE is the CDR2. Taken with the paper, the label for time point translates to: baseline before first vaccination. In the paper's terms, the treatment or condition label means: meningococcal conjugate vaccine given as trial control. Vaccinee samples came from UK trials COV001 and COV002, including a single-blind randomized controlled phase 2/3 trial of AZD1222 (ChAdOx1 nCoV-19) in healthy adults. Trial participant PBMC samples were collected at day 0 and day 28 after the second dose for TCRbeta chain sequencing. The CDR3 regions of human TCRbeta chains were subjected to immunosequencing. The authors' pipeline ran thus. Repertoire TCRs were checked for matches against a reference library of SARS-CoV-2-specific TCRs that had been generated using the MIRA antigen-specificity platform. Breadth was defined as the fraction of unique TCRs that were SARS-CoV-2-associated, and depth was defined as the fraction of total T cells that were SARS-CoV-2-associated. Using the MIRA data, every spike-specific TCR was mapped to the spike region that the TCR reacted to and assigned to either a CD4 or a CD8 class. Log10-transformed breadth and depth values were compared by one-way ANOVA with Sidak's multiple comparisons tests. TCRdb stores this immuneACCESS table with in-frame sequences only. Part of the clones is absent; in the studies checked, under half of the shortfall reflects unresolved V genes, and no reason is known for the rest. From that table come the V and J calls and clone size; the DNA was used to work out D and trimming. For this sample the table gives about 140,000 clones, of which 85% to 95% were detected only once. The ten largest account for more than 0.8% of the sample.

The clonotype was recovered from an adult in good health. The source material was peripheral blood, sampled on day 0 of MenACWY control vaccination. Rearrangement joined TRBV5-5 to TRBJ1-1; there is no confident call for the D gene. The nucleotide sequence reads TGTGCCAGCAGCGTTCAGTTTCGGATGGGTACTGAAGCTTTCTTT. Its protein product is CASSVQFRMGTEAFF.